This T cell receptor (beta chain) was identified during a study of vaccination and CD4 T cells after COVID-19 (dated by TCRdb to the early 2020s). Background for the entire study: Every convalescent patient had a positive nasal swab PCR test for SARS-CoV-2, with mild disease in roughly 10 patients and severe disease in one. The convalescent cohort comprised six males and four females, including two Hispanic individuals, seven Caucasians, two Asians and one multiracial person. Each participant got two doses of either the Pfizer-BioNTech BNT162b2 vaccine (n=8) or the Moderna mRNA-1273 vaccine (n=2). Post-COVID blood samples from convalescent patients were collected a median of about 100 days after diagnosis, with a range of roughly 35 to 180 days. The time from the second vaccine dose to post-vaccine blood sampling had a median of approximately 72 days and ranged from about 14 to 250 days. Overlapping spike peptide pools from SARS-CoV-2 and from the common cold coronaviruses HCoV-NL63, HCoV-OC43 and HCoV-229E were used as culture stimuli. As controls, cultures received a CEFX viral epitope pool (the positive control), an HIV-1 Nef peptide pool (the negative control), or no peptide at all. The spike-specific CD4+ TCR repertoire was compared before and after mRNA vaccination in 10 COVID-19 convalescent patients and a handful of infection-naive healthy vaccine recipients. The investigation overall reported the following: Relatively few convalescent patients were included in the study, and early timepoints after natural infection were not analyzed. The median count of SARS-CoV-2-reactive clonotypes went up from 21 after infection to around 38 after vaccination, although the change was not significant. In convalescent patients, a median around 84% of post-vaccine SARS-CoV-2-reactive clones were detected only after vaccination, and vaccine-specific priming was suggested by this finding. Of the vaccine-specific clones found in convalescent patients, nearly all (304 of 307) were mono-reactive for SARS-CoV-2 spike instead of being cross-reactive with common cold coronaviruses.

Trimming takes 2 bases off V and 2 bases off J; junction bases not matched to a gene: 4. CDR1 and CDR2 are read off the germline V gene (reference sequence) as DFQATT and SNEGSKA. The CDR3 has 14 amino acids, counting the end cysteine and phenylalanine. The kept DNA is CDR3 alone, 42 bases in frame from the first base. Libraries were prepared through PCR. DNA from cultured CD4+ T cells was subjected to TCR sequencing with the Oncomine TCR Beta short-read assay at the Johns Hopkins FTIC core. Genomic DNA was extracted from the cultured CD4+ T cells with the QIAamp micro DNA kit. Oncomine TCR Beta libraries made from cultured CD4+ T cells were pooled using unique dual indexes and sequenced on an Illumina iSeq 100. In the authors' own workflow: Non-productive sequences were removed, and CDR3s that did not start with C, did not end with F or W, or were shorter than 7 amino acids were discarded. Antigen-specific clonotypes were identified with the MANAFEST web application by comparing peptide-stimulated wells with reference and other culture wells. Positive clones required FDR below 0.05, an odds ratio above 5, and productive frequency above 0.1% in at least two of three replicate wells. Cross-reactive clonotypes were defined as significantly expanded in both SARS-CoV-2 spike wells and at least one common cold coronavirus spike condition. CDR3 homology was assessed with Levenshtein distances (stringdist) and unrooted phylogenetic trees (ape) in R version 3.6.1. In-frame beta chains were kept once TCRdb had trimmed the public reads at Q25 with fastp and called clones with MiXCR. Each CDR3 protein gets just one entry, which takes the most common genes and DNA from the rows behind it. TCRdb's processing, not the authors', yielded these V and J calls. For this sample there are 14,000 to 15,000 distinct CDR3 sequences; approximately 50% appear just once. 25% to 30% of the sample goes to the ten largest clones.

This clonotype was seen more than once but under ten times. Its binding antigen is unknown. Base quality data are lacking; no much larger clone is found one base away. Reading the label with the study, this specimen's treatment or condition is: roughly 11-day PBMC culture with coronavirus spike peptide pools or control peptides (ViraFEST assay). The ViraFEST assay, used in the study, expanded antigen-specific T cells with peptide pools and then identified the expanded clonotypes through TCR sequencing. The convalescent patients' positive SARS-CoV-2 PCR tests fell between March and December 2020, which was before the Alpha, Beta and Delta variants emerged in the United States. PBMCs were cultured at 1.5 million to 2.5 million per well in IMDM supplemented with approximately 4.7% human AB serum and about 10 IU/ml IL-2, with about 10 ug/ml peptide pools added. On days 3 and 7, half of the culture medium was replaced with fresh IL-2-containing medium. CD4+ T cells were isolated after about 10 days of culture through negative selection using the EasySep CD4+ T cell isolation kit. Ficoll-Paque Plus gradient centrifugation was used to isolate PBMCs from whole blood, and the isolated PBMCs were then either used fresh or cryopreserved at -140C. Triplicate wells were generally used for each culture condition.

Source: cultured CD4+ T cells from blood, taken after SARS-CoV-2 vaccination. The chain was built from TRBV20-1 and TRBJ2-3, with 7 bases in between that match TRBD2. This TCR came from a human donor with COVID-19. The nucleotides are TGCAGTGCTAGATTGGGACTAACCACAGATACGCAGTATTTT. This encodes CSARLGLTTDTQYF.